This T cell receptor (beta chain) comes out of a study of identical twins. Findings and caveats of the study: Weaker excess sharing between twins was seen in beta out-of-frame sequences. A partial confounding effect on zero-insertion analyses could come from invariant MAIT and iNKT cells.

A template switching step contributed a universal primer site, while unique molecular identifiers were present in the cDNA. Via MiXCR, TCRdb re-called the 5' RACE reads, giving one row per CDR3 protein. The sample yields around 340,000 distinct CDR3 sequences, 7% to 9.5% seen once. A word on this clonotype: The antigen is not known.

CDR1 SQVTM and CDR2 ANQGSEA come from the germline V gene. Trimming took 6 bases from V and 7 from J, leaving 22 bases between them. The CDR3 has 15 amino acids. The sequence came from a woman aged 45-59 years in good health. V is TRBV29-1 and J is TRBJ2-1; tentative D call: TRBD2 (6 bases). The sample comprised naive T cells sorted from blood. Written as DNA, the CDR3 is TGCAGCGTCGGGGTGGCACGCCTAGGAGGGAATGAGCAGTTCTTC. Translation gives CSVGVARLGGNEQFF.